This T cell receptor (beta chain) was documented in a study of blood T cell repertoires in COVID-19. Study details: T cells, B-cell-depleted T cells, or PBMCs provided the cDNA or gDNA that served as material.

Comment on this clone: The sample carries other DNA sequences with the same CDR3.

TCRdb's copy holds only in-frame clones and misses some; the assay was immunoSEQ multiplex PCR. The repertoire consists of fewer than 80,000 clones, with about 73% occurring once and the leading ten covering roughly a fifth. The germline CDR1 and CDR2 sequences are SGHKS and YYEKEE (reference sequence). Losses at the gene ends were 1 base for V and 3 bases for J; bases not matched to a gene: 6. There are 15 residues in the CDR3. V gene TRBV5-5 combines with J gene TRBJ2-7; TRBD1 matches 8 bases. Sequenced input: peripheral blood. The clonotype originates from a man in his sixties with acute or convalescent COVID-19. Here the CDR3 DNA reads TGTGCCAGCAGCTTGTACGGGACAGGAGTCTACGAGCAGTACTTC. Its translation is CASSLYGTGVYEQYF.